This entry features one T cell receptor beta chain sequence. Its antigen is undetermined. This record belongs to a study of brain T cells in children with intractable seizures. Study-wide results and limits: Pre- and post-surgery blood differed in depth, so pre-surgery absences may be undersampling. Viral specificity was inferred only from CDR3 similarity; HCMV serostatus was unknown.

Only cases whose brain tissue showed the highest T cell transcript signatures were sequenced. At least one anti-epileptic drug was given before surgery. Produced via immunoSEQ multiplex PCR; TCRdb's table is partial and in-frame only. The repertoire holds fewer than 85,000 clones, about 92% seen once, with roughly 1.5% in the top ten. The sample consisted of peripheral blood, taken at surgery. This receptor was taken from a boy younger than two with tuberous sclerosis and intractable seizures.

In nucleotides, the CDR3 is TGTGCCAGCAGTGATAGTATTGGTCCTTCCTATGGCTACACCTTC. Translated, it gives CASSDSIGPSYGYTF. This rearrangement joins TRBV6-1 to TRBJ1-2; D not resolved. Trimming took 3 bases from V and 4 from J, leaving 15 bases between them. This CDR3 has 15 residues. Germline CDR1 is MNHNS and CDR2 is SASEGT.